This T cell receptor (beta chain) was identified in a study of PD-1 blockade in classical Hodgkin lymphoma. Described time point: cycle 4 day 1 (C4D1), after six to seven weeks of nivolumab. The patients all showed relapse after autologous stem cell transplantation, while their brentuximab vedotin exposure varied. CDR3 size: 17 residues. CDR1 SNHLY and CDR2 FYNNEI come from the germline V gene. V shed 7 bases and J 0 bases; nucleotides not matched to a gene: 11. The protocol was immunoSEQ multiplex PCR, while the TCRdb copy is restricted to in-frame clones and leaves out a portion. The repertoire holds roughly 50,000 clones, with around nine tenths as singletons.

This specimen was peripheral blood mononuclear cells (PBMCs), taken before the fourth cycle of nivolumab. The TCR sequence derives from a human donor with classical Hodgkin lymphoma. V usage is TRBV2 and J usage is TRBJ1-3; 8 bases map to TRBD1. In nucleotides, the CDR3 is TGTGCCAGCATCAGAGGGGGGACAGGAGACTCTGGAAACACCATATATTTT. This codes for CASIRGGTGDSGNTIYF.